What follows are 6 T cell receptor beta chains derived from one specimen sequenced in a study of blood T cell repertoires in COVID-19. Sequencing was performed with immunoSEQ multiplex PCR; in TCRdb, only in-frame clones are kept and a portion is missing. This table has 150,000 to 200,000 clones, around four fifths appearing once. Sequenced: peripheral blood. These receptor sequences come from an older woman with COVID-19, enrolled during active disease.

The chain recombines TRBV28 with TRBJ2-1, with D uncertain. The CDR3 totals 13 residues. In germline, CDR1 is MDHEN, CDR2 SYDVKM. V was clipped by 3 bases and J by 7 bases, with 10 bases between them. The CDR3 region has the DNA TGTGCCAGCAGTTTGGGCCCGCCTAATGAGCAGTTCTTC. Its translation is CASSLGPPNEQFF.

The J gene is TRBJ1-1, the V gene TRBV2; D is unclear. The V gene's germline CDR1 is SNHLY and CDR2 FYNNEI. V dropped 5 bases and J dropped 1 base, with 11 bases sitting between them. The CDR3 length is 14 residues. The CDR3 coding sequence is TGTGCCAGCAGTCCGCGTACCTCGAACACTGAAGCTTTCTTT. This sequence encodes CASSPRTSNTEAFF. The variable domain in full, with the rest retrieved from reference TRBV2 and TRBJ1-1, is EPEVTQTPSHQVTQMGQEVILRCVPISNHLYFYWYRQILGQKVEFLVSFYNNEISEKSEIFDDQFSVERPDGSNFTLKIRSTKLEDSAMYFCASSPRTSNTEAFFGQGTRLTVV.

This chain uses TRBV24-1 with TRBJ2-1, with 8 bases aligning to TRBD2. The CDR3 sequence is 15 residues long. V gave up 3 bases and J gave up 10 bases; unmatched junction bases: 10. Germline V CDR1 and CDR2: KGHDR, SFDVKD. This CDR3 reads CATSDASGSLREQFF. In nucleotides, the CDR3 is TGTGCCACCAGTGATGCTAGCGGGTCCTTACGGGAGCAGTTCTTC.

This sequence joins TRBV24-1 and TRBJ2-7; tentative D call: TRBD1 (5 bases). V was shortened by 6 bases and J by 3 bases, with 8 bases between the two germline ends. Germline V lookup: CDR1 KGHDR, CDR2 SFDVKD. The CDR3 has 12 amino acids. In DNA form, the CDR3 reads TGTGCCACCAGTACAGGTAACTACGAGCAGTACTTC. Translating it yields CATSTGNYEQYF.

The V gene is TRBV18, the J gene TRBJ2-2; D possibly corresponds to TRBD2 (5 bases). The V end lost 2 bases, the J end lost 5 bases, and 12 bases lay between the germline ends. The CDR3 contains 15 residues. Germline V lookup: CDR1 KGHSH, CDR2 LQKENI. CDR3 DNA: TGTGCCAGCTCACCAGGGCCGGGGTCGACCGGGGAGCTGTTTTTT. This codes for CASSPGPGSTGELFF.

This rearrangement joins TRBV5-8 to TRBJ1-5, with 7 bases matching TRBD1. Trimming cost V 2 bases and J 7 bases; bases outside gene matches: 9. Germline V gene lookup returns CDR1 SGHTS and CDR2 YDEGEE. The CDR3 runs 15 residues. The CDR3 DNA follows: TGTGCCAGCAGCTTTAGACAGGGTTGGAGCCAGCCCCAGCATTTT. Amino acids: CASSFRQGWSQPQHF.